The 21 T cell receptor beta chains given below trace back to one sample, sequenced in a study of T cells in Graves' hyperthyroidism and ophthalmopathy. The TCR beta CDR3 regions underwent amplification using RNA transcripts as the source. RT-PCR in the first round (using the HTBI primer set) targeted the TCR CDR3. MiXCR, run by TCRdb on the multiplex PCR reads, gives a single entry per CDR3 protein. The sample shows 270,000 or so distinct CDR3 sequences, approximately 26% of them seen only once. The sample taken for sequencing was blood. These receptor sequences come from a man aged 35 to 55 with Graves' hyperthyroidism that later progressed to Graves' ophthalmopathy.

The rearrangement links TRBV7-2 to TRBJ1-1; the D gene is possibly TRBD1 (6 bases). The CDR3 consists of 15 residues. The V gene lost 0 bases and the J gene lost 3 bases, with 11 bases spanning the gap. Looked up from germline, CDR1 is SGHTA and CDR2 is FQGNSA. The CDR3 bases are TGTGCCAGCAGCTTAGCGGGGGCCGCACACACTGAAGCTTTCTTT. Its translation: CASSLAGAAHTEAFF.

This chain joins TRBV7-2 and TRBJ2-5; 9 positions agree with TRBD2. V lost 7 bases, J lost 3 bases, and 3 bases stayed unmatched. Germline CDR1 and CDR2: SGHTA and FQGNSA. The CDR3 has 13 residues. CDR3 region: CASNIAGEETQYF. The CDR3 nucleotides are TGTGCCAGCAATATAGCGGGGGAAGAGACCCAGTACTTC.

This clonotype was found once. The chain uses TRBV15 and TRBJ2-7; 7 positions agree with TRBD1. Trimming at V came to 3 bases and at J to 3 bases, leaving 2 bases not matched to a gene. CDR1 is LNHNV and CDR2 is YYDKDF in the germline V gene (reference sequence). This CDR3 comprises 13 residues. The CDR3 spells CATSSRDSYEQYF. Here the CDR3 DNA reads TGTGCCACCAGCAGCCGGGACAGCTACGAGCAGTACTTC.

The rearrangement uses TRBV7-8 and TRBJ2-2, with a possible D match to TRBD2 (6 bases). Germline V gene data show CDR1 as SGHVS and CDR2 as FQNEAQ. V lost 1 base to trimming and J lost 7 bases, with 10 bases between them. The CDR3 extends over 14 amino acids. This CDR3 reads CASSLERRGGELFF. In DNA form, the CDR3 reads TGTGCCAGCAGCTTAGAACGGCGGGGCGGGGAGCTGTTTTTT.

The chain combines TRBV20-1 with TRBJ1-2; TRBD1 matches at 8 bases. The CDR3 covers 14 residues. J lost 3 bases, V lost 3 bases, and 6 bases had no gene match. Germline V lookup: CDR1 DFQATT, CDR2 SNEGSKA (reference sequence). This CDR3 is CSASYRGVDYGYTF. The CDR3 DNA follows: TGCAGTGCTAGCTACAGGGGGGTAGACTATGGCTACACCTTC.

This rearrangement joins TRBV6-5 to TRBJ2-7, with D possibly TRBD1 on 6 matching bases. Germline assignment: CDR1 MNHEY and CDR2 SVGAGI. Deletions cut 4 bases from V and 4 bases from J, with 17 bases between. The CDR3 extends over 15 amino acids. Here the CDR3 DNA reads TGTGCCAGCAGTTGGGACAAGAGGTCACGGTACGAGCAGTACTTC. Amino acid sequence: CASSWDKRSRYEQYF.

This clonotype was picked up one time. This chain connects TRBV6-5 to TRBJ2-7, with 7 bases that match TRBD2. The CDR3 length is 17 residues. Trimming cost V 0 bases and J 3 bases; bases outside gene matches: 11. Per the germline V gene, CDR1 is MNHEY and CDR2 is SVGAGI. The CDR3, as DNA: TGTGCCAGCAGTTACTCTCGATCGGCGGGAGACATCTACGAGCAGTACTTC. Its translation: CASSYSRSAGDIYEQYF.

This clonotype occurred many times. The CDR3 here is CASSIIYANTGELFF. The DNA for the CDR3 is TGTGCCAGCAGTATCATCTACGCGAACACCGGGGAGCTGTTTTTT. The J gene is TRBJ2-2, the V gene TRBV28; unclear D gene. Looked up from germline, CDR1 is MDHEN and CDR2 is SYDVKM. V lost 5 bases, J lost 0 bases, and 10 bases lay in between. The CDR3 covers 15 residues. The full variable domain, its missing parts supplied by reference TRBV28 and TRBJ2-2, is DVKVTQSSRYLVKRTGEKVFLECVQDMDHENMFWYRQDPGLGLRLIYFSYDVKMKEKGDIPEGYSVSREKKERFSLILESASTNQTSMYLCASSIIYANTGELFFGEGSRLTVL.

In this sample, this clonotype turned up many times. The CDR3 nucleotides are TGTGCCAGCAGTTCCGGGACAGCGAACTATGGCTACACCTTC. Protein sequence: CASSSGTANYGYTF. This chain joins TRBV12-3 or TRBV12-4 and TRBJ1-2; TRBD1 matches 7 bases. J gave up 2 bases and V 4 bases, and 4 bases lay outside the gene matches. The CDR3 is 14 amino acids.

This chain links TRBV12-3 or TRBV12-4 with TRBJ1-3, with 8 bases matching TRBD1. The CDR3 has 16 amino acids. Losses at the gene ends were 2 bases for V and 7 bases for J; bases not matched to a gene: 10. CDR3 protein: CASSLWSGQGANTIYF. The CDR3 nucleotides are TGTGCCAGCAGTTTATGGTCGGGCCAGGGGGCGAACACCATATATTTT.

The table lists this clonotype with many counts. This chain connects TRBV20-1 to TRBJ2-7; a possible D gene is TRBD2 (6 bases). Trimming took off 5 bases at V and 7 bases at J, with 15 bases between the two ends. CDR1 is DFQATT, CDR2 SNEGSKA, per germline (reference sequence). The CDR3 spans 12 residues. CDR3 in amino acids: CSARDSRREQYF. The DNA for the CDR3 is TGCAGTGCTCGGGACTCCCGCAGGGAGCAGTACTTC.

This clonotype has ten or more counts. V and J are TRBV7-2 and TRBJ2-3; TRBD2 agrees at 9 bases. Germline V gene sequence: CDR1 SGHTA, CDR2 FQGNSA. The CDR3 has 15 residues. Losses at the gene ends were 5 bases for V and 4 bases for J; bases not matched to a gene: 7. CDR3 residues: CASSQPVAGADTQYF. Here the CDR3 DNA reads TGTGCCAGCAGCCAACCAGTAGCGGGAGCAGATACGCAGTATTTT.

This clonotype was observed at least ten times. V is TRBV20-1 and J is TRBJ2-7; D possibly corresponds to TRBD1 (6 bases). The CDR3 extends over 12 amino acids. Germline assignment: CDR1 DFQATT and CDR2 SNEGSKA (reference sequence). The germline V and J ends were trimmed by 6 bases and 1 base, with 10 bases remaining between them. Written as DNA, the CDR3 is TGCAGTGCAAGGGACAAGTCCTACGAGCAGTACTTC. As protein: CSARDKSYEQYF.

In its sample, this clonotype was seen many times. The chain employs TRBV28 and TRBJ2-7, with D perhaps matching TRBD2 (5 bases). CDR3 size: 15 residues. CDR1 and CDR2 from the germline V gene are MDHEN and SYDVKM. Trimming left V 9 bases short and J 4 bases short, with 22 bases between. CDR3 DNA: TGTGCCAGGGACGGGGAAGCGGAAATCGGGTACGAGCAGTACTTC. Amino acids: CARDGEAEIGYEQYF.

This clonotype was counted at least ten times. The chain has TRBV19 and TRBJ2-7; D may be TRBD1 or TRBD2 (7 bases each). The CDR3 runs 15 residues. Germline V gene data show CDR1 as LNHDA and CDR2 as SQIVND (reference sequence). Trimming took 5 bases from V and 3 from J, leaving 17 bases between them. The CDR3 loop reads CASSDRQGGGYEQYF. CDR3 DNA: TGTGCCAGTAGTGACCGACAGGGAGGGGGCTACGAGCAGTACTTC.

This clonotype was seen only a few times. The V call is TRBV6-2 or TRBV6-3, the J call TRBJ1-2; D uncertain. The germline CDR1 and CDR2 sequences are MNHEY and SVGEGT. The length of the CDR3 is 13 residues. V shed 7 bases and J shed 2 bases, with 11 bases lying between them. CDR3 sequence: CASTHMENYGYTF. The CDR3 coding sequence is TGTGCCAGCACACATATGGAGAACTATGGCTACACCTTC.

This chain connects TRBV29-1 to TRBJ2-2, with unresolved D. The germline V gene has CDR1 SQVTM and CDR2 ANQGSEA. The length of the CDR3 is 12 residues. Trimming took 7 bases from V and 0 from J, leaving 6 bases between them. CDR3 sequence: CSASTNTGELFF. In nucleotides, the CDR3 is TGCAGCGCATCAACGAACACCGGGGAGCTGTTTTTT.

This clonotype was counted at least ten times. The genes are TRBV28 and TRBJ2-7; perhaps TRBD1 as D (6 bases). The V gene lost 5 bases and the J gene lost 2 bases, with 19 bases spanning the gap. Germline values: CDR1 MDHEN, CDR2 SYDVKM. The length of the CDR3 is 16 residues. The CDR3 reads CASSLSGGRGTYEQYF. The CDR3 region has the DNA TGTGCCAGCAGTCTCTCTGGGGGCAGAGGGACCTACGAGCAGTACTTC. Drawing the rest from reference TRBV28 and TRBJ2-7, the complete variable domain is DVKVTQSSRYLVKRTGEKVFLECVQDMDHENMFWYRQDPGLGLRLIYFSYDVKMKEKGDIPEGYSVSREKKERFSLILESASTNQTSMYLCASSLSGGRGTYEQYFGPGTRLTVT.

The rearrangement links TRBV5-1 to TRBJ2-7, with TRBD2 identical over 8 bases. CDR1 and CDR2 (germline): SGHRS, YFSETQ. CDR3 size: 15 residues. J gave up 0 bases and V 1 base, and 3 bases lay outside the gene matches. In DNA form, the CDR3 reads TGCGCCAGCAGCTTGTGGCGGGAGGCCTCCTACGAGCAGTACTTC. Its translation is CASSLWREASYEQYF.

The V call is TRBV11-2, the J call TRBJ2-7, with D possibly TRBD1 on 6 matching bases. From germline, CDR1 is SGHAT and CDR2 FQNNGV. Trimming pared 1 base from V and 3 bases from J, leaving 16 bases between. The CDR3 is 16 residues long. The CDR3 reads CASSLVFTGLGYEQYF. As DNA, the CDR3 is TGTGCCAGCAGCTTAGTCTTTACAGGGTTAGGCTACGAGCAGTACTTC. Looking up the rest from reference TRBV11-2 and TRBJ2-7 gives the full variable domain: EAGVAQSPRYKIIEKRQSVAFWCNPISGHATLYWYQQILGQGPKLLIQFQNNGVVDDSQLPKDRFSAERLKGVDSTLKIQPAKLEDSAVYLCASSLVFTGLGYEQYFGPGTRLTVT.

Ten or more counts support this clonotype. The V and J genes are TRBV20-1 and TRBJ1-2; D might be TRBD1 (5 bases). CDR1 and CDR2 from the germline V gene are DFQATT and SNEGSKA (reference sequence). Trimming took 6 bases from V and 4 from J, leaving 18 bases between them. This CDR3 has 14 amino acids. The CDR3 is CSAQLARAGYGYTF. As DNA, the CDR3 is TGCAGTGCCCAGTTAGCCAGGGCGGGCTATGGCTACACCTTC.